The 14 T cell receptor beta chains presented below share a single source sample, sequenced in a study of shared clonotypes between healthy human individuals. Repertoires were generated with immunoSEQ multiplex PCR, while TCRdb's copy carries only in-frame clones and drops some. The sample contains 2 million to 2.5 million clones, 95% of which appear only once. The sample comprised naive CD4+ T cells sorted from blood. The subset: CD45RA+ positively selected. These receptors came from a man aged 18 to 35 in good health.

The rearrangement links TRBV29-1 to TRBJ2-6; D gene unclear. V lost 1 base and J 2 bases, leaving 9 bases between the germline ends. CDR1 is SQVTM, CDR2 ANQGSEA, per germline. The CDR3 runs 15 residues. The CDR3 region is CSVEGPGAGANVLTF. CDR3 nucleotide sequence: TGCAGCGTTGAAGGCCCAGGTGCTGGGGCCAACGTCCTGACTTTC.

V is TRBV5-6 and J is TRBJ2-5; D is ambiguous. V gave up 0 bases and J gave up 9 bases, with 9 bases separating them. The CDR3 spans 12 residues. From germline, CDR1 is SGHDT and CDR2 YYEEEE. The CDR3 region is CASSLVNGPQYF. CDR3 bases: TGTGCCAGCAGCTTGGTCAACGGGCCCCAGTACTTC.

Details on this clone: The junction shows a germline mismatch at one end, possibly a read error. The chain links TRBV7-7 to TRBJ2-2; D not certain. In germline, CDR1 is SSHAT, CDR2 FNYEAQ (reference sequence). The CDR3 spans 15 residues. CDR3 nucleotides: TGTGCTAGCAGCCCCATTGATAGGGCCACCGGGGAGCTGTTTTTT. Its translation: CASSPIDRATGELFF.

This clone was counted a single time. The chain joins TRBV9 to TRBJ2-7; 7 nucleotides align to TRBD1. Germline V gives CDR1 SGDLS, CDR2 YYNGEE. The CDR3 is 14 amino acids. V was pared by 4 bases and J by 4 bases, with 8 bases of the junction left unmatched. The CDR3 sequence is CASSPGTAGYEQYF. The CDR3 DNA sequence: TGTGCCAGCAGCCCCGGGACAGCCGGGTACGAGCAGTACTTC.

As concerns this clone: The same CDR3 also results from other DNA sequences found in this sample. CDR3 region: CASSPTPGNTEAFF. The CDR3 DNA reads TGCGCCAGCAGCCCAACGCCTGGGAACACTGAAGCTTTCTTT. The chain couples TRBV5-1 to TRBJ1-1; D is uncertain. Germline V CDR1 and CDR2: SGHRS, YFSETQ. The V and J ends lost 4 bases and 1 base respectively, with 11 bases between them. The CDR3 is 14 amino acids. The full variable domain, its missing parts supplied by reference TRBV5-1 and TRBJ1-1, is KAGVTQTPRYLIKTRGQQVTLSCSPISGHRSVSWYQQTPGQGLQFLFEYFSETQRNKGNFPGRFSGRQFSNSRSEMNVSTLELGDSALYLCASSPTPGNTEAFFGQGTRLTVV.

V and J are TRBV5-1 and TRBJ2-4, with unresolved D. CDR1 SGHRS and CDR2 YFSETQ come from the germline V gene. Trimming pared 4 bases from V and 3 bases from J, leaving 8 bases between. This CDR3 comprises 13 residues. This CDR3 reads CASSGIDKNIQYF. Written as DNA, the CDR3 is TGCGCCAGCAGCGGAATAGACAAAAACATTCAGTACTTC.

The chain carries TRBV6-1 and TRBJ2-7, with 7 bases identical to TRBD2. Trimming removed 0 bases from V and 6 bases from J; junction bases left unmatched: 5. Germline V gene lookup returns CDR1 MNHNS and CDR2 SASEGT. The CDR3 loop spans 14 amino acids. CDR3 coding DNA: TGTGCCAGCAGTGAAGCGGGAGGGCCTCGCGAGCAGTACTTC. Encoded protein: CASSEAGGPREQYF.

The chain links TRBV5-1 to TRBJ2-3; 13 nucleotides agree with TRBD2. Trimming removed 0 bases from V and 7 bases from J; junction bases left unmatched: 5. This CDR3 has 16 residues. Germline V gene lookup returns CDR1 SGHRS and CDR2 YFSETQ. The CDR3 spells CASSLGTSGSGYTQYF. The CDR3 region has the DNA TGCGCCAGCAGCTTGGGGACTAGCGGGAGCGGGTATACGCAGTATTTT.

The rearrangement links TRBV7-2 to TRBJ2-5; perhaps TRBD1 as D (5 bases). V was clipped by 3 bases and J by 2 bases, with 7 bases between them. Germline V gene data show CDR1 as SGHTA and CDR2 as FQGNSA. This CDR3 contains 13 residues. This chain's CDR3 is CASSLTAQETQYF. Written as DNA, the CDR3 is TGTGCCAGCAGCTTGACAGCACAAGAGACCCAGTACTTC. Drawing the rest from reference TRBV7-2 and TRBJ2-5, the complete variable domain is GAGVSQSPSNKVTEKGKDVELRCDPISGHTALYWYRQSLGQGLEFLIYFQGNSAPDKSGLPSDRFSAERTGGSVSTLTIQRTQQEDSAVYLCASSLTAQETQYFGPGTRLLVL.

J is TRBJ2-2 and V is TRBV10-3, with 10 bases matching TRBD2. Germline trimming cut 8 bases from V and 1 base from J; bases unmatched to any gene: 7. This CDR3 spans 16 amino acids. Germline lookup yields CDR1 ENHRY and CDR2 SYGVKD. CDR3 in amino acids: CAIGGLAGENTGELFF. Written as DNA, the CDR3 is TGTGCCATCGGAGGTCTAGCGGGGGAGAACACCGGGGAGCTGTTTTTT.

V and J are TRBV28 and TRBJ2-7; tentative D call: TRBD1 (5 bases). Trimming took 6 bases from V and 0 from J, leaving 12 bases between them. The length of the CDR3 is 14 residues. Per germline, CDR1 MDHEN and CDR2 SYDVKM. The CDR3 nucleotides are TGTGCCAGCAGCCAGCCCGGACACTCCTACGAGCAGTACTTC. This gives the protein CASSQPGHSYEQYF.

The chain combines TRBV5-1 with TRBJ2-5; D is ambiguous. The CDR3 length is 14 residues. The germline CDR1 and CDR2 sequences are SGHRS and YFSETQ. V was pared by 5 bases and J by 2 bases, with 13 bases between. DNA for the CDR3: TGCGCCAGCAGTCTGGACGTACAGCAAGAGACCCAGTACTTC. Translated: CASSLDVQQETQYF.

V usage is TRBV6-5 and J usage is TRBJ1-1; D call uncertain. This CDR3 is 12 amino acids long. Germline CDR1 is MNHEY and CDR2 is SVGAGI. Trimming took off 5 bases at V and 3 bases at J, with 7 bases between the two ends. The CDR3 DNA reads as TGTGCCAGCAGTAAGGGTCACACTGAAGCTTTCTTT. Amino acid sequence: CASSKGHTEAFF.

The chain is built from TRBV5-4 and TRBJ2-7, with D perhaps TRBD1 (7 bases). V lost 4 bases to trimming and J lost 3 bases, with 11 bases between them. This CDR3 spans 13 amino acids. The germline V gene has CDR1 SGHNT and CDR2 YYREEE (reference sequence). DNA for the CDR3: TGTGCCAGCAGCCCGGGGGACAGCTACGAGCAGTACTTC. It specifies CASSPGDSYEQYF.